This TCR beta chain was observed in a study of T cells in Graves' hyperthyroidism and ophthalmopathy. Study-level information: Peripheral blood specimens were obtained at initial diagnosis, prior to any treatment.

The CDR3 spans 12 residues. The V end lost 6 bases, the J end lost 10 bases, and 13 bases lay between the germline ends. Germline V gene lookup returns CDR1 MNHGY and CDR2 SVAAGI. The definition of stable Graves' hyperthyroidism was no ophthalmopathy progression within 18 months. Newly diagnosed hyperthyroidism, duration under 2 months, in patients aged 18 to 65. Study conclusions and caveats: Most thyroid clonotypes expanded above 0.001 appeared in blood too.

RNA transcripts were the template for amplifying TCR beta CDR3 regions. First-round RT-PCR of the TCR CDR3 relied on the HTBI primer set. TCRdb passed the multiplex PCR reads through MiXCR, listing each CDR3 protein once. Of around 580,000 distinct CDR3 sequences detected, approximately 16% appear once; the ten largest clones hold approximately 18%. Worth noting for this clonotype: Its antigen remains unknown.

The gene calls are TRBV6-9 and TRBJ2-1; no clear D. Sequencing was done on a sample of blood. The receptor comes from a woman in her late teens or twenties with Graves' hyperthyroidism. The CDR3 here is CASSLGAAEQFF. The CDR3 nucleotides are TGTGCCAGCAGCTTAGGTGCGGCGGAGCAGTTCTTC.